Following are 10 T cell receptor beta chains from one sample sequenced in a study of beta chain features in type 1 diabetes. Every bit of the isolated RNA underwent reverse transcription, so sequencing read expressed TCRB transcripts. Clones were read by immunoSEQ multiplex PCR, and TCRdb kept only the in-frame ones, dropping some. The repertoire consists of 900,000 or so clones, with 15% to 20% occurring once and the leading ten covering 0.02% to 0.03%. Specimen: naive CD4+ T cells from blood. These receptors originate from a woman younger than 35 in good health.

J is TRBJ2-5 and V is TRBV4-3; 12 nucleotides match TRBD2. This CDR3 region has 16 residues. The V gene's germline CDR1 is LGHNA and CDR2 YSLEER. V shed 3 bases, J shed 5 bases, and the junction held 7 bases outside the gene matches. This chain's CDR3 is CASSQGASGREETQYF. The CDR3 DNA follows: TGCGCCAGCAGCCAGGGGGCTAGCGGGAGGGAGGAGACCCAGTACTTC.

The chain is built from TRBV19 and TRBJ2-5, with 9 bases that match TRBD2. The V gene end was trimmed by 2 bases and the J gene end by 5 bases; junction bases not matched to a gene: 3. Germline CDR1 reads LNHDA; CDR2 reads SQIVND (reference sequence). There are 14 residues in the CDR3. The CDR3 DNA reads TGTGCCAGTAGTATATCCAGCGGGAGGGAGACCCAGTACTTC. Translated: CASSISSGRETQYF.

This clone was found a few times. The V and J genes are TRBV29-1 and TRBJ1-2; D gene unclear. The germline V and J ends were trimmed by 7 bases and 0 bases, with 12 bases remaining between them. There are 13 residues in the CDR3. The germline V gene has CDR1 SQVTM and CDR2 ANQGSEA. The CDR3: CSALDVANYGYTF. The CDR3, as DNA: TGCAGCGCACTGGACGTAGCTAACTATGGCTACACCTTC.

This clone was found a few times. This chain connects TRBV7-3 to TRBJ2-7, with D possibly TRBD2 on 6 matching bases. V was pared by 1 base and J by 2 bases, with 12 bases between. The CDR3 loop spans 15 amino acids. Per germline, CDR1 SGHTA and CDR2 FQGTGA. In DNA, the CDR3 is TGTGCCAGCAGCTTAATAGTAGCGGTGGCCTACGAGCAGTACTTC. This gives the protein CASSLIVAVAYEQYF.

This clone was seen a handful of times. This chain links TRBV6-1 with TRBJ2-7; TRBD2 agrees at 9 bases. Trimming removed 1 base from V and 4 bases from J; junction bases left unmatched: 2. The CDR3 sequence is 14 residues long. CDR1 and CDR2 from the germline V gene are MNHNS and SASEGT. This CDR3 is CASSEGGRGYEQYF. The CDR3 coding sequence is TGTGCCAGCAGTGAAGGCGGGAGGGGTTACGAGCAGTACTTC.

In its sample, this clone was seen a few times. The V and J genes are TRBV28 and TRBJ1-2; 7 bases align to TRBD1. Trimming took 6 bases from V and 1 from J; bases not matched to a gene: 11. Per germline, CDR1 MDHEN and CDR2 SYDVKM. CDR3 length equals 16 residues. CDR3 loop: CASSPGTVLGNYGYTF. The CDR3 bases are TGTGCCAGCAGCCCCGGGACAGTCCTGGGTAACTATGGCTACACCTTC.

The chain couples TRBV28 to TRBJ2-1; 7 bases are shared with TRBD1. CDR3 size: 16 residues. V was pared by 6 bases and J by 7 bases, with 15 bases of the junction left unmatched. Germline values: CDR1 MDHEN, CDR2 SYDVKM. CDR3 in amino acids: CASRRQGLSFGNEQFF. CDR3 in DNA: TGTGCCAGCAGAAGACAGGGTTTAAGTTTCGGGAATGAGCAGTTCTTC.

The sample holds a few counts of this clone. This chain's CDR3 is CASRTRRGQGGVGELFF. DNA of the CDR3: TGTGCCAGCAGAACGAGGAGGGGACAGGGAGGAGTCGGGGAGCTGTTTTTT. V is TRBV7-9 and J is TRBJ2-2, with TRBD1 matching 9 bases. Unmatched junction bases numbered 15, after V lost 6 bases and J lost 7 bases. CDR3 length: 17 residues. Germline assignment: CDR1 SEHNR and CDR2 FQNEAQ (reference sequence).

The chain combines TRBV5-8 with TRBJ1-4, with D unclear. The length of the CDR3 is 14 residues. The V gene's germline CDR1 is SGHTS and CDR2 YDEGEE. Trimming stripped 2 bases from V and 5 bases from J, with 10 bases between. In DNA, the CDR3 is TGTGCCAGCAGCTTTGGGGAAAGGAATGAAAAACTGTTTTTT. Translation gives CASSFGERNEKLFF.

This clone has just a few counts. The chain is built from TRBV6-6 and TRBJ2-3; D gene unclear. Per the germline V gene, CDR1 is MNHNY and CDR2 is SVGAGI (reference sequence). The V end lost 10 bases, the J end lost 0 bases, and 14 bases lay between the germline ends. The CDR3 has 14 amino acids. For the CDR3, the DNA is TGTGCCACCGGTGCGACCATTAGCACAGATACGCAGTATTTT. Its protein product is CATGATISTDTQYF.